This TCR beta chain was documented in a study of beta chain features in type 1 diabetes. Overall study: Age, gender and cell yields were similar between patients and healthy donors. Findings and limits, study-wide: Among all four CD4+ subsets, Type 1 diabetes patients had TCRB CDR3s that were moderately but significantly shorter.

The investigators reverse transcribed all of the isolated RNA, so they sequenced expressed TCRB transcripts. TCRdb's copy holds only in-frame clones and misses some; the assay was immunoSEQ multiplex PCR. The sample carries approximately 60,000 clones, about 50% recorded once. About this clone: Its cognate antigen is unknown.

Input material: Tregs from blood. The clonotype originates from a woman aged 40 to 50 with type 1 diabetes.

CDR3 DNA: TGTGCCAGCGCGAGACAGTCCTACGAGCAGTACTTC. This codes for CASARQSYEQYF. The V and J genes are TRBV11-2 and TRBJ2-7; a weak D match, TRBD1 (5 bases). This CDR3 is built from 12 residues. Trimming left V 8 bases short and J 1 base short, with 9 bases between. Per the germline V gene, CDR1 is SGHAT and CDR2 is FQNNGV.